The 12 T cell receptor beta chains listed next were all sequenced from one sample in a study of identical twins. In TCRdb, the 5' RACE reads were re-called with MiXCR into one record per CDR3 protein. The sample includes 700,000 or so distinct CDR3 sequences, less than 25% of them seen just once. Another study also made use of these data, one on T cells expressing NK-cell markers.

The sequencing sample was made of PBMCs. The receptors were gathered from a woman between 18 and 30 years old in good health.

The rearrangement joins TRBV3-1 to TRBJ1-2; TRBD1 aligns across 12 bases. CDR1 and CDR2 from the germline V gene are LGHDT and YNNKEL (reference sequence). Trimming removed 4 bases from V and 3 bases from J; junction bases left unmatched: 3. The CDR3 has 15 residues. CDR3 protein: CASSRGQGAYYGYTF. DNA of the CDR3: TGTGCCAGCAGCCGGGGACAGGGGGCCTACTATGGCTACACCTTC.

The V and J genes are TRBV20-1 and TRBJ2-1; 7 bases are shared with TRBD2. Germline V gives CDR1 DFQATT, CDR2 SNEGSKA (reference sequence). Losses at the gene ends were 5 bases for V and 11 bases for J; bases not matched to a gene: 12. The CDR3 contains 13 residues. The CDR3 protein is CSAPLATSGKQFF. Here the CDR3 DNA reads TGCAGTGCTCCTCTAGCGACCAGCGGGAAGCAGTTCTTC.

Only one count was recorded for this clonotype. The J gene is TRBJ2-7, the V gene TRBV7-9; D is unclear. Germline CDR1 SEHNR, CDR2 FQNEAQ (reference sequence). The CDR3 extends over 13 amino acids. V was shortened by 2 bases and J by 5 bases, with 10 bases between the two germline ends. The CDR3 sequence is CASSLFGSHEQYF. Here the CDR3 DNA reads TGTGCCAGCAGCTTATTTGGTTCCCACGAGCAGTACTTC.

This clonotype turned up a few times. The V gene is TRBV12-3 or TRBV12-4, the J gene TRBJ1-3; D is unclear. Trimming shortened V by 10 bases and J by 2 bases, and 18 bases separated the two germline ends. The CDR3 sequence is 15 residues long. For the CDR3, the DNA is TGTGCCACCCAAACGGGAGGTTTTGCTGGAAACACCATATATTTT. Protein product: CATQTGGFAGNTIYF.

This clonotype was seen many times. The chain employs TRBV29-1 and TRBJ1-2; D uncertain. This CDR3 is built from 14 residues. Germline assignment: CDR1 SQVTM and CDR2 ANQGSEA. The V end was cut by 0 bases, the J end by 6 bases, with 14 bases between. CDR3 sequence reads: CSVEDRKDGDGYTF. The DNA for the CDR3 is TGCAGCGTTGAAGATCGCAAGGACGGAGATGGCTACACCTTC.

This chain links TRBV29-1 with TRBJ1-5; no clear D. Germline CDR1 reads SQVTM; CDR2 reads ANQGSEA. V lost 3 bases and J lost 6, with 12 bases in between. The CDR3 has 13 amino acids. The CDR3: CSVEISPFQPQHF. The CDR3 DNA reads as TGCAGCGTTGAGATAAGCCCCTTTCAGCCCCAGCATTTT. The whole variable domain, remainder taken from reference TRBV29-1 and TRBJ1-5, is SAVISQKPSRDICQRGTSLTIQCQVDSQVTMMFWYRQQPGQSLTLIATANQGSEATYESGFVIDKFPISRPNLTFSTLTVSNMSPEDSSIYLCSVEISPFQPQHFGDGTRLSIL.

The J gene is TRBJ1-1, the V gene TRBV6-1; TRBD1 might be the D (6 bases). Germline V lookup: CDR1 MNHNS, CDR2 SASEGT. This CDR3 contains 14 residues. V was trimmed by 8 bases and J by 3 bases, leaving 16 bases between them. The CDR3 spells CASARGGSDTEAFF. CDR3 coding DNA: TGTGCCAGCGCAAGGGGGGGCAGCGACACTGAAGCTTTCTTT.

The V and J genes are TRBV5-1 and TRBJ1-1, with D possibly TRBD1 on 5 matching bases. Trimming removed 4 bases at V and 1 base at J, with 14 bases between. Germline V lookup: CDR1 SGHRS, CDR2 YFSETQ. The CDR3 totals 15 residues. The CDR3 DNA reads TGCGCCAGCAGCCTGATAGGGACGGAGAACACTGAAGCTTTCTTT. This gives the protein CASSLIGTENTEAFF. The full variable domain, in which reference TRBV5-1 and TRBJ1-1 provide the parts outside the CDR3, is KAGVTQTPRYLIKTRGQQVTLSCSPISGHRSVSWYQQTPGQGLQFLFEYFSETQRNKGNFPGRFSGRQFSNSRSEMNVSTLELGDSALYLCASSLIGTENTEAFFGQGTRLTVV.

This chain connects TRBV20-1 to TRBJ2-1, with 10 bases lining up with TRBD2. Germline-derived CDR1 and CDR2 are DFQATT and SNEGSKA (reference sequence). V gave up 6 bases and J gave up 4 bases; unmatched junction bases: 9. The CDR3 length is 15 residues. The CDR3 spells CSARTSGDAYNEQFF. Here the CDR3 DNA reads TGCAGTGCCAGGACTAGCGGAGACGCATACAATGAGCAGTTCTTC.

This clonotype was seen a handful of times. The chain links TRBV2 to TRBJ1-6, with unresolved D. V dropped 4 bases and J dropped 14 bases, with 12 bases sitting between them. Germline V gene data show CDR1 as SNHLY and CDR2 as FYNNEI. The CDR3 is made up of 12 amino acids. The CDR3 DNA reads as TGTGCCAGCAGTGCACCGTGGGAATCCCTCCACTTT. This translates into CASSAPWESLHF.

This clonotype was detected a few times. The V call is TRBV6-5, the J call TRBJ1-2; TRBD1 matches 7 bases. From germline, CDR1 is MNHEY and CDR2 SVGAGI. CDR3 length: 16 residues. V lost 2 bases and J lost 3; bases outside the gene matches: 9. Here the CDR3 reads CASSYAIQGSDYGYTF. The CDR3 DNA sequence: TGTGCCAGCAGTTACGCCATACAGGGGTCGGACTATGGCTACACCTTC.

This rearrangement joins TRBV6-1 to TRBJ1-2; D ambiguous. V lost 5 bases, J lost 8 bases, and 15 bases lay in between. The CDR3 contains 13 residues. Germline V gene lookup returns CDR1 MNHNS and CDR2 SASEGT. As DNA, the CDR3 is TGTGCCAGCAGTAATGGAGAGGGAGGCGGCTACACCTTC. Translation gives CASSNGEGGGYTF.